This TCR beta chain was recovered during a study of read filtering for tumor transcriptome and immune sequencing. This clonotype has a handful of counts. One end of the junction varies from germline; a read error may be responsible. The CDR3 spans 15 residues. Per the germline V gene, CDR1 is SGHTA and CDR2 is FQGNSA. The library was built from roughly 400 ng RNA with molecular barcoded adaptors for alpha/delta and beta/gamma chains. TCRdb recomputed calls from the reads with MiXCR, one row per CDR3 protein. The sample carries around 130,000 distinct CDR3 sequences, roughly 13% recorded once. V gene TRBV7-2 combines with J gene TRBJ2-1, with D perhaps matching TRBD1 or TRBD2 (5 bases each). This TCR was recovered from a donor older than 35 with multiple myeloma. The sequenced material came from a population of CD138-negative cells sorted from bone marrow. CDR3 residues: CASSARGALYNEQLF. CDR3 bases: TGTGCCAGCAGCGCCCGAGGGGCGCTCTACAATGAGCAGCTCTTC.